The 10 T cell receptor beta chains below were found in one sample sequenced in a study of blood T cells in healthy people across ages. Together with a sample-barcoded 5' primer, a J-beta primer mix was included in a second PCR lasting about 6 to 11 cycles. One entry per CDR3 protein results from TCRdb running MiXCR on the 5' RACE reads. This table holds approximately 800,000 distinct CDR3 sequences, around 24% found once. These same data were also listed under a study on T cells of mothers and their children.

Sequences were obtained from blood. Source of these receptors: a boy aged 5 to 17 in good health.

This clonotype has more than one count but fewer than ten. V usage is TRBV20-1 and J usage is TRBJ2-5, with 9 positions matching TRBD1. The end of the DNA fits TRBJ2-1 better, so the J call may be wrong. Germline-derived CDR1 and CDR2 are DFQATT and SNEGSKA (reference sequence). The CDR3 covers 15 residues. The CDR3 region is CSARLGGQGLNEQFF. The DNA of the CDR3 is TGCAGTGCTAGGCTGGGGGGACAGGGCTTAAATGAGCAGTTCTTC.

There are a few counts of this clonotype. The rearrangement uses TRBV11-2 and TRBJ2-7; D is undetermined. Between the trimmed V and J ends, which lost 6 bases and 3 bases, there was a span of 12 bases. Germline CDR1 SGHAT, CDR2 FQNNGV. CDR3 size: 13 residues. The CDR3 protein is CASRHGGGYEQYF. The CDR3 DNA reads as TGTGCCAGCAGACACGGTGGCGGCTACGAGCAGTACTTC.

The chain employs TRBV20-1 and TRBJ1-4; unclear D gene. Deletions cut 5 bases from V and 1 base from J, with 14 bases between. This CDR3 has 15 amino acids. Germline CDR1 is DFQATT and CDR2 is SNEGSKA (reference sequence). DNA of the CDR3: TGCAGTGCTTCCTCCGGACTAGGAACTAATGAAAAACTGTTTTTT. This gives the protein CSASSGLGTNEKLFF.

This clonotype came up a few times. V and J are TRBV29-1 and TRBJ1-6; TRBD1 might be the D (6 bases). Trimming took off 2 bases at V and 10 bases at J, with 15 bases between the two ends. Germline V gene data show CDR1 as SQVTM and CDR2 as ANQGSEA. This CDR3 comprises 14 residues. In DNA form, the CDR3 reads TGCAGCGTTGAACTAGGGGGTGGTGGCTCACCCCTCCACTTT. This sequence encodes CSVELGGGGSPLHF.

The J gene is TRBJ2-7, the V gene TRBV20-1, with 10 bases matching TRBD2. In germline, CDR1 is DFQATT, CDR2 SNEGSKA (reference sequence). The J segment lost 4 bases and the V segment lost 5 bases, leaving 20 bases of the junction unmatched. This CDR3 region has 18 residues. The CDR3 sequence is CSAAPPGLAPKRGYEQYF. As DNA, the CDR3 is TGCAGTGCTGCCCCCCCGGGACTAGCGCCCAAAAGAGGGTACGAGCAGTACTTC.

The chain is built from TRBV7-2 and TRBJ2-3; 10 nucleotides line up with TRBD2. V lost 5 bases to trimming and J lost 10 bases; unmatched junction nucleotides: 15. The germline gives CDR1 SGHTA, CDR2 FQGNSA. The CDR3 is 16 amino acids. The CDR3 nucleotides are TGTGCCAGCAGCCCCCAGGGAGCGGGGGGGCCCATGGCGCAGTATTTT. Translating gives CASSPQGAGGPMAQYF.

This clonotype has just a few counts. The CDR3 reads CASSEATGGVYGYTF. In nucleotides, the CDR3 is TGTGCCAGCAGTGAAGCGACGGGGGGAGTTTATGGCTACACCTTC. The chain links TRBV6-1 to TRBJ1-2; possible D gene TRBD1, 5 bases. V lost 0 bases and J 5 bases, leaving 13 bases between the germline ends. In germline, CDR1 is MNHNS, CDR2 SASEGT. This CDR3 region has 15 residues.

The chain combines TRBV10-2 with TRBJ2-2; D uncertain. Trimming pared 5 bases from V and 6 bases from J, leaving 10 bases between. Germline V gene data show CDR1 as WSHSY and CDR2 as SAAADI. The CDR3 consists of 13 residues. CDR3 nucleotide sequence: TGCGCCAGCAGTAGGATGGTCGCCGGGGAGCTGTTTTTT. It specifies CASSRMVAGELFF.

V is TRBV20-1 and J is TRBJ2-3; TRBD2 matches 13 bases. This CDR3 is 15 amino acids long. The junction had 7 bases not matched to a gene; V was cut back by 7 bases and J by 3 bases. Germline values: CDR1 DFQATT, CDR2 SNEGSKA (reference sequence). CDR3 sequence reads: CSELRTSGGTDTQYF. The DNA for the CDR3 is TGCAGTGAACTCCGGACTAGCGGGGGAACAGATACGCAGTATTTT.

This clonotype was detected only a few times. The J gene is TRBJ1-2, the V gene TRBV12-3 or TRBV12-4, with D hard to call. The CDR3 has 12 residues. Trimming took 7 bases from V and 8 from J, leaving 14 bases between them. The CDR3 loop reads CASTMAAGGYTF. CDR3 in DNA: TGTGCCAGCACCATGGCCGCAGGCGGCTACACCTTC.